The present T cell receptor (beta chain) was sequenced within a study of blood T cells in healthy people across ages. This CDR3 comprises 13 residues. Germline assignment: CDR1 SGHRS and CDR2 YFSETQ. Alongside a J-beta primer mix, a sample-barcoded 5' primer served in a second PCR lasting about 7 to 12 cycles. TCRdb itself ran the 5' RACE reads through MiXCR, one entry per CDR3 protein. Here the sample spans about 1.4 million distinct CDR3 sequences, 45% to 70% being singletons. The sequencing sample was made of blood. This TCR came from a man younger than 35 in good health. The chain carries TRBV5-1 and TRBJ2-1, with D hard to call. The J call may be in error: the DNA end matches TRBJ2-7 better. The CDR3 DNA reads as TGCGCCAGCAACGCAAACTCCTACAATGAGCAGTACTTC. It codes for CASNANSYNEQYF.